This TCR beta chain was captured in a study of blood T cell repertoires in COVID-19. The germline CDR1 and CDR2 sequences are MDHEN and SYDVKM. V lost 6 bases, J lost 3 bases, and 15 bases lay in between. CDR3 length: 15 residues. Repertoires were generated with immunoSEQ multiplex PCR, while TCRdb's copy carries only in-frame clones and drops some. The sample includes approximately 210,000 clones, around 90% seen only once; the top ten take more than 0.95%. V is TRBV28 and J is TRBJ2-1; tentatively, D is TRBD2 (6 bases). Material: peripheral blood. The source of this sequence is a man younger than 40 with acute or convalescent COVID-19. The CDR3 spells CASRPSSGYYNEQFF. Written as DNA, the CDR3 is TGTGCCAGCAGGCCCTCCAGCGGGTACTACAATGAGCAGTTCTTC.